This entry is about one T cell receptor (beta chain). No antigen is known for it. This sample is part of a study of Tregs in tolerant kidney transplant recipients. Findings and limits, study-wide: Activated donor B cell expansion appeared to reveal the most relevant donor-specific TCRbeta repertoire. The small number of patients limits these findings pending further validation.

This table comes from immunoSEQ multiplex PCR, and its TCRdb copy is limited to in-frame clones, with some not included. This table holds 50,000 to 80,000 clones, 95% to 98% found once. Unstimulated Tregs (CD4+CD25+CD127-) and CD4+CD25- non-Tregs were sorted from PBMCs. Germline V gives CDR1 MNHNS, CDR2 SASEGT. This CDR3 region has 15 residues. V shed 8 bases and J 2 bases; nucleotides not matched to a gene: 9. The specimen was Tregs from blood, collected before the transplant. The clonotype was recovered from a human donor who received a combined kidney and bone marrow transplant. V usage is TRBV6-1 and J usage is TRBJ1-2; 9 nucleotides align to TRBD1. DNA for the CDR3: TGTGCCAGCGCCCGGGGACAGGGAAAAAACTATGGCTACACCTTC. This gives the protein CASARGQGKNYGYTF.